This T cell receptor beta chain appears in the sequencing data of a study of breast tumors, draining lymph nodes, adjacent tissues. Trimming took 0 bases from V and 7 from J, leaving 14 bases between them. Per germline, CDR1 SGDLS and CDR2 YYNGEE. This CDR3 has 15 residues. Using its own MiXCR run on the multiplex PCR reads, TCRdb lists one record per CDR3 protein. The sample includes hundreds of thousands of distinct CDR3 sequences, roughly 32% seen only once; the top ten take 1.2% to 1.5%. Samples came from axillary lymph nodes draining the breast cancer. The source material was axillary lymph node tissue. The V gene is TRBV9, the J gene TRBJ2-1, with D uncertain. The source of this sequence is a female donor with breast cancer. Some clones in this sample may be carry-over from other donors' samples. The CDR3 DNA reads as TGTGCCAGCAGCGTAGAGTCCTTGGGTGTTAATGAGCAGTTCTTC. This sequence encodes CASSVESLGVNEQFF. Variable domain in full (rest from reference TRBV9 and TRBJ2-1): DSGVTQTPKHLITATGQRVTLRCSPRSGDLSVYWYQQSLDQGLQFLIQYYNGEERAKGNILERFSAQQFPDLHSELNLSSLELGDSALYFCASSVESLGVNEQFFGPGTRLTVL.